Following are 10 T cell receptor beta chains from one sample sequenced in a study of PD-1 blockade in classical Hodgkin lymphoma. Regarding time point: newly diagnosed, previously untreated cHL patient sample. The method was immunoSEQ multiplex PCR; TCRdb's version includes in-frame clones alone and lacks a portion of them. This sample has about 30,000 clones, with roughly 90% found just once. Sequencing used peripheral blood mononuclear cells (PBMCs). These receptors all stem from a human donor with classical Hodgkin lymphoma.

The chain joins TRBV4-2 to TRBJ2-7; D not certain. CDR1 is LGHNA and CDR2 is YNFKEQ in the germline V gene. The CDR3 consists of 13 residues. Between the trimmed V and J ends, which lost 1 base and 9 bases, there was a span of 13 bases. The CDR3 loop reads CASSQGGAAAQYF. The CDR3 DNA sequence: TGTGCCAGCAGCCAAGGAGGCGCTGCAGCGCAGTACTTC.

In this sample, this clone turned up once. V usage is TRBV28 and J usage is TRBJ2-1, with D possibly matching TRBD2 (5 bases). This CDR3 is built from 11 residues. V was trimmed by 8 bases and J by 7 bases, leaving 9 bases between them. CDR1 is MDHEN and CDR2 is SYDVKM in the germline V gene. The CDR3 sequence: CASPRGNEQFF. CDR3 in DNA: TGTGCCAGCCCTAGAGGGAATGAGCAGTTCTTC.

The CDR3 DNA reads as TGTGCCAGCAGCCTCGGACAGGGGCGTTTGGATAGCTATGGCTACACCTTC. This sequence encodes CASSLGQGRLDSYGYTF. The V call is TRBV7-9, the J call TRBJ1-2; TRBD1 agrees at 9 bases. The CDR3 runs to 17 residues. The germline V gene has CDR1 SEHNR and CDR2 FQNEAQ (reference sequence). V dropped 5 bases and J dropped 4; count of bases not matched to a gene: 14.

The CDR3 loop reads CASSMTRNTEAFF. The DNA of the CDR3 is TGTGCCAGCAGCATGACAAGGAACACTGAAGCTTTCTTT. This rearrangement joins TRBV11-3 to TRBJ1-1; D not resolved. Trimming stripped 5 bases from V and 1 base from J, with 8 bases between. Germline-derived CDR1 and CDR2 are SGHNT and YENEEA. This CDR3 contains 13 residues.

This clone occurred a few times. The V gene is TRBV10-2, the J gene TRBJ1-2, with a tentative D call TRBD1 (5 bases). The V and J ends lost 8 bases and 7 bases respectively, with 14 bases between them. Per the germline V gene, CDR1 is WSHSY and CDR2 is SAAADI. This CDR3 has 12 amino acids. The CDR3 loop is CASEGFGPGYTF. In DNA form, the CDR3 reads TGCGCCAGCGAGGGGTTTGGACCTGGCTACACCTTC.

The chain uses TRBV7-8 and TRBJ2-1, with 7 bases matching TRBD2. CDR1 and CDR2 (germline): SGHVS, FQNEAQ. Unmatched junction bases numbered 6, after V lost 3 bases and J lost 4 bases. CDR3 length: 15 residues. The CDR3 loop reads CASSLTGRLYNEQFF. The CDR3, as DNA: TGTGCCAGCAGCTTGACCGGGAGGTTGTACAATGAGCAGTTCTTC.

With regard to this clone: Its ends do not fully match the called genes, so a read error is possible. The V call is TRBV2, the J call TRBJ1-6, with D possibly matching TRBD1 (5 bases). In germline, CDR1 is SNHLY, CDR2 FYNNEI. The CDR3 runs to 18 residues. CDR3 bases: TGTGCCAGCAGCGAAGATGGCAGGGAAGTCTCCTATAATTCACCCCTCCACTTT. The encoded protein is CASSEDGREVSYNSPLHF.

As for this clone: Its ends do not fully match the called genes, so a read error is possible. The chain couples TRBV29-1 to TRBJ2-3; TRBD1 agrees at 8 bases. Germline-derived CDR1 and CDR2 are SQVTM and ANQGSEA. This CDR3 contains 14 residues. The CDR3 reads CSAEGTGSTDTQYF. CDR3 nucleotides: TGCAGCGCTGAAGGGACAGGCAGCACAGATACGCAGTATTTT.

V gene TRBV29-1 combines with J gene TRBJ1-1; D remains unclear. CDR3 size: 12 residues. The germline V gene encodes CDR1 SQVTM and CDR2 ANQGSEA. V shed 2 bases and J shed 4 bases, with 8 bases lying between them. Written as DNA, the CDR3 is TGCAGCGTTGAAAGTGCCGCCACTGAAGCTTTCTTT. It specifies CSVESAATEAFF.

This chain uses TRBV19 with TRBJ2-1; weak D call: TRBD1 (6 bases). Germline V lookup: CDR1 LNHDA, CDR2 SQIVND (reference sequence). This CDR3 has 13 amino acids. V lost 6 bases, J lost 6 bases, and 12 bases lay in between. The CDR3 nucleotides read TGTGCCAGTAGGCCACAGGGTTCCAATGAGCAGTTCTTC. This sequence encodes CASRPQGSNEQFF. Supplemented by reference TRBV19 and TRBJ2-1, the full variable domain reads DGGITQSPKYLFRKEGQNVTLSCEQNLNHDAMYWYRQDPGQGLRLIYYSQIVNDFQKGDIAEGYSVSREKKESFPLTVTSAQKNPTAFYLCASRPQGSNEQFFGPGTRLTVL.